This section outlines one T cell receptor (beta chain) sequence together with its context. This record comes from a study of blood T cell repertoires in COVID-19. Turning to the study itself: Acute-phase and convalescent COVID-19 samples originated in the United States, Italy and Spain.

Data came from immunoSEQ multiplex PCR; TCRdb stores just in-frame clones and leaves some out. The sample lists 170,000 or so clones; approximately 81% were seen once. The CDR3 totals 14 residues. After removal of 5 bases from V and 8 bases from J, the junction contained 7 bases not matched to a gene. Germline loops: CDR1 SGHRS, CDR2 YFSETQ. The sample was peripheral blood. The chain employs TRBV5-1 and TRBJ2-4, with 10 bases aligning to TRBD1. This clonotype was obtained from a man younger than 35 with active or convalescent COVID-19. This chain's CDR3 is CASREGQGSDIQYF. CDR3 coding DNA: TGCGCCAGCAGAGAGGGACAGGGGTCGGACATTCAGTACTTC.